Each of the 7 T cell receptor beta chains below was sequenced from the same sample in a study of cytomegalovirus exposure and HLA in healthy donors. The PCR ran on 60 Vbeta and 13 Jbeta primers. TCRdb keeps only in-frame clones here, not all; method: immunoSEQ multiplex PCR. Its clone listing holds roughly 120,000 clones. The specimen sequenced was PBMCs. These receptors came from a man aged 18 to 30 in good health and CMV-seronegative.

This chain joins TRBV6-5 and TRBJ1-2; the match to TRBD1 covers 8 bases. This CDR3 is 12 amino acids long. Germline trimming cut 7 bases from V and 8 bases from J; bases unmatched to any gene: 6. Germline V lookup: CDR1 MNHEY, CDR2 SVGAGI. CDR3 bases: TGTGCCAGCACCCAGGGGGCTCGGGGCTACACCTTC. Protein product: CASTQGARGYTF.

This chain joins TRBV5-6 and TRBJ1-3; no clear D. Trimming removed 2 bases at V and 4 bases at J, with 4 bases between. Germline V gives CDR1 SGHDT, CDR2 YYEEEE. This CDR3 is 12 amino acids long. The CDR3 coding sequence is TGTGCCAGCAGCTTCGGGGGAAACACCATATATTTT. It is translated as CASSFGGNTIYF.

The gene calls are TRBV5-4 and TRBJ2-5; D is possibly TRBD2 (7 bases). The length of the CDR3 is 14 residues. Germline loops: CDR1 SGHNT, CDR2 YYREEE (reference sequence). Deletions cut 4 bases from V and 7 bases from J, with 17 bases between. The CDR3 spells CASSQGGATGTQYF. In DNA form, the CDR3 reads TGTGCCAGCAGCCAAGGGGGGGCGACAGGGACCCAGTACTTC.

The chain combines TRBV6-6 with TRBJ1-2; TRBD1 matches at 10 bases. V lost 2 bases to trimming and J lost 7 bases; unmatched junction nucleotides: 4. The CDR3 extends over 14 amino acids. Per germline, CDR1 MNHNY and CDR2 SVGAGI (reference sequence). The CDR3 is CASSYTTGGRGYTF. CDR3 nucleotides: TGTGCCAGCAGTTACACGACAGGGGGCCGTGGCTACACCTTC.

The J gene is TRBJ1-1, the V gene TRBV5-1; TRBD1 aligns across 11 bases. This CDR3 contains 16 residues. The germline CDR1 and CDR2 sequences are SGHRS and YFSETQ. The ends lost 3 bases at V and 4 bases at J; junction bases unmatched: 8. The CDR3, as DNA: TGCGCCAGCAGCTACGGACAGGGGGCTATCAGCACTGAAGCTTTCTTT. Translation gives CASSYGQGAISTEAFF. The full variable domain, completed using reference TRBV5-1 and TRBJ1-1, is KAGVTQTPRYLIKTRGQQVTLSCSPISGHRSVSWYQQTPGQGLQFLFEYFSETQRNKGNFPGRFSGRQFSNSRSEMNVSTLELGDSALYLCASSYGQGAISTEAFFGQGTRLTVV.

The chain carries TRBV4-1 and TRBJ2-5; 7 bases line up with TRBD1. The V gene's germline CDR1 is MGHRA and CDR2 YSYEKL. CDR3 size: 15 residues. The V gene end was trimmed by 1 base and the J gene end by 2 bases; junction bases not matched to a gene: 4. The CDR3 coding sequence is TGCGCCAGCAGCCAAGTCAGGACAGGTCAAGAGACCCAGTACTTC. Protein sequence: CASSQVRTGQETQYF.

V is TRBV6-6 and J is TRBJ2-1, with TRBD2 matching 10 bases. The CDR3 runs 14 residues. With V trimmed by 8 bases and J by 7 bases, 8 bases remained unmatched. Germline CDR1 MNHNY, CDR2 SVGAGI (reference sequence). CDR3 DNA: TGTGCCAGCTGGTCTAGCGGGAGCAGGAATGAGCAGTTCTTC. Amino acid sequence: CASWSSGSRNEQFF.